A selection of T cell receptor beta chains follows, all from one sample in a study of T-cell reconstitution after alpha-beta-depleted transplantation in children. MiXCR, applied by TCRdb to the PCR reads, yields one record per CDR3 protein. The data contain under 300,000 distinct CDR3 sequences, around 8.9% of them singletons. The source was PBMCs from the stem cell graft donor, collected from the stem cell graft. The receptors were gathered from a human donor who donated a stem cell graft to a child with SCID. Both conserved end residues are part of each CDR3. For some rows the clone size is stated as once, few or many, or as a class when expanded; others skip it.

J,V,size,CDR3
TRBJ1-1,TRBV5-1,.,CASSFQGSMNTEAFF
TRBJ2-5,TRBV4-1,.,CASSQPDQETQYF
TRBJ1-5,TRBV12-3/TRBV12-4,many,CASKPDPTNQPQHF
TRBJ1-1,TRBV6-5,many,CASSYGAGANTEAFF
TRBJ2-5,TRBV7-8,few,CASSPPPGTSGDQETQYF
TRBJ2-2,TRBV5-5,many,CASSLAAGRSTGELFF
TRBJ2-1,TRBV29-1,many,CSVDRQAEPYNEQFF
TRBJ2-5,TRBV5-1,many,CASSLDRGTNLGETQYF
TRBJ1-2,TRBV12-3/TRBV12-4,many,CASSLREEYGYTF
TRBJ2-5,TRBV5-6,many,CASSLRSSEETQYF
TRBJ2-1,TRBV11-2,many,CASSLGVGQSSYNEQFF
TRBJ2-7,TRBV6-1,many,CASKSANPSYEQYF
TRBJ2-7,TRBV4-1,many,CASSQAVSRVVGHSEQYF
TRBJ1-1,TRBV3-1,many,CASSQVQDRAEAFF
TRBJ1-5,TRBV18,.,CASSPEGASQPQHF
TRBJ2-1,TRBV4-3,many,CASSLTVAGGSYNEQFF